A selection of T cell receptor beta chains follows, all from one sample in a study of cytomegalovirus exposure and HLA in healthy donors. Sequencing used immunoSEQ multiplex PCR; TCRdb keeps in-frame clones, though not all of them. Among around 160,000 clones, 80% to 85% were seen once, and the ten largest hold 8.5%. Sequencing was performed on PBMCs. These receptors originate from a male donor in good health and CMV-seropositive. Both conserved end residues are part of each CDR3. D genes are given only for firm matches. Rows may omit the clone size; those that give it use once, few, many or a size class.

d_gene | j_gene | v_gene | len | abundance | CDR3nt | CDR3aa
TRBD1 | TRBJ2-7 | TRBV18 | 19 | - | TGTGCCAGCTCACCCGTCGACGGGACAGGGGGCAGTTTCCACTACGAGCAGTACTTC | CASSPVDGTGGSFHYEQYF
TRBD1 | TRBJ1-1 | TRBV5-1 | 14 | once | TGCGCCAGCGGCAGGGGGGCAGGGGGCACTGAAGCTTTCTTT | CASGRGAGGTEAFF
- | TRBJ1-5 | TRBV4-3 | 16 | - | TGCGCCAGCAGCCAAGGTATAGATTATAGCAATCAGCCCCAGCATTTT | CASSQGIDYSNQPQHF
- | TRBJ2-5 | TRBV11-2 | 17 | once | TGTGCCAGCAGCTTAGACAGGTTGTGGGCAGGGAAAGAGACCCAGTACTTC | CASSLDRLWAGKETQYF
TRBD1 | TRBJ2-7 | TRBV7-6 | 17 | - | TGTGCCAGCAGCCTAGGCGGGTGGGGGACAGGGGGCTACGAGCAGTACTTC | CASSLGGWGTGGYEQYF
- | TRBJ1-3 | TRBV10-3 | 15 | - | TGTGCCATCAGTGACGGGAATCTCTCTGGAAACACCATATATTTT | CAISDGNLSGNTIYF
- | TRBJ2-2 | TRBV12-5 | 14 | - | TGTGCTAGTGGAACAGGGAATTCAGCCGGGGAGCTGTTTTTT | CASGTGNSAGELFF
TRBD1 | TRBJ2-3 | TRBV19 | 15 | - | TGTGCCAGTAGGGGGACAGGCATTAGCACAGATACGCAGTATTTT | CASRGTGISTDTQYF
TRBD2 | TRBJ2-3 | TRBV27 | 19 | - | TGTGCCAGCAGTTTTCGTCCTAAGACTAGCGGGACGCCCGAGGGTACGCAGTATTTT | CASSFRPKTSGTPEGTQYF
- | TRBJ2-3 | TRBV4-1 | 13 | few | TGCGCCAGCAGCCAGTTACTAGTAAATACGCAGTATTTT | CASSQLLVNTQYF
TRBD2 | TRBJ2-7 | TRBV9 | 15 | - | TGTGCCAGCAGCGTAGGACTAGCGGGAGCCTACGAGCAGTACTTC | CASSVGLAGAYEQYF
TRBD2 | TRBJ2-3 | TRBV11-2 | 17 | - | TGTGCCAGCAGTTCGGGACTAGCGGGTGTTAGCACAGATACGCAGTATTTT | CASSSGLAGVSTDTQYF
- | TRBJ2-5 | TRBV10-3 | 13 | - | TGTGCCATCAGTGGAGGGGGACAAGAGACCCAGTACTTC | CAISGGGQETQYF
- | TRBJ2-5 | TRBV18 | 14 | once | TGTGCCAGCTCACGAGTCAGCGGCCAAGAGACCCAGTACTTC | CASSRVSGQETQYF
TRBD2 | TRBJ2-3 | TRBV5-1 | 19 | - | TGCGCCAGCAGCCCAACAACTAGCGGGGGTCTTACACACACAGATGCGCAGTATTTT | CASSPTTSGGLTHTDAQYF